A single sample gave rise to the 25 T cell receptor beta chains below, sequenced in a study of control samples from healthy donors and cancer patients. Here immunoSEQ multiplex PCR was the method, and the copy in TCRdb shows in-frame clones only, minus some. Here the sample spans 30,000 to 35,000 clones, around 86% being singletons. Specimen: PBMCs. Source of these receptors: a woman aged 35 to 49 with lung cancer.

The chain recombines TRBV30 with TRBJ1-6; D possibly corresponds to TRBD1 (6 bases). Germline CDR1 is GTSNPN and CDR2 is SVGIG (reference sequence). Trimming cost V 1 base and J 6 bases, with 10 bases left between them. The CDR3 sequence is 14 residues long. The CDR3 region is CAWSGGQSNSPLHF. In DNA form, the CDR3 reads TGTGCCTGGAGTGGAGGACAGTCTAATTCACCCCTCCACTTT.

The rearrangement links TRBV27 to TRBJ1-1; D is uncertain. Looked up from germline, CDR1 is MNHEY and CDR2 is SMNVEV (reference sequence). V shed 1 base and J shed 2 bases, with 8 bases lying between them. The CDR3 has 14 residues. DNA for the CDR3: TGTGCCAGCAGTTTATTCGGTGGAAACACTGAAGCTTTCTTT. Protein: CASSLFGGNTEAFF.

The rearrangement links TRBV3-1 (or the pseudogene TRBV3-2) to TRBJ2-7; unclear D gene. The germline V gene encodes CDR1 LGHDT and CDR2 YNNKEL (reference sequence). CDR3 length equals 13 residues. V was trimmed by 2 bases and J by 2 bases, leaving 7 bases between them. CDR3 coding DNA: TGTGCCAGCAGCCAATCAGGACCCTACGAGCAGTACTTC. It yields the protein CASSQSGPYEQYF.

The chain links TRBV4-1 to TRBJ1-2; D remains unclear. The CDR3 sequence is 14 residues long. The V gene's germline CDR1 is MGHRA and CDR2 YSYEKL. V was pared by 2 bases and J by 4 bases, with 11 bases between. CDR3 loop: CASSQQVEVYGYTF. CDR3 DNA: TGCGCCAGCAGCCAACAGGTGGAGGTCTATGGCTACACCTTC.

The CDR3 coding sequence is TGTGCCAGTAGCGAGACAGGGGCTCGGCAGCCCCAGCATTTT. Protein product: CASSETGARQPQHF. The chain couples TRBV19 to TRBJ1-5, with TRBD1 matching over 8 bases. This CDR3 has 14 amino acids. Germline CDR1 and CDR2: LNHDA and SQIVND (reference sequence). V lost 6 bases and J lost 7; bases outside the gene matches: 8.

This clone was observed a few times. The chain carries TRBV25-1 and TRBJ2-5, with a tentative D call TRBD2 (5 bases). V was trimmed by 11 bases and J by 6 bases, leaving 28 bases between them. The CDR3 consists of 16 residues. Germline V lookup: CDR1 MGHDK, CDR2 SYGVNS. This CDR3 reads CACLVSPSRGIKTQYF. The CDR3 nucleotides read TGTGCCTGCTTAGTGTCCCCAAGTCGGGGAATTAAGACCCAGTACTTC. Using reference TRBV25-1 and TRBJ2-5 for the parts outside the CDR3, the full variable domain is EADIYQTPRYLVIGTGKKITLECSQTMGHDKMYWYQQDPGMELHLIHYSYGVNSTEKGDLSSESTVSRIRTEHFPLTLESARPSHTSQYLCACLVSPSRGIKTQYFGPGTRLLVL.

This clone turned up a few times. This chain uses TRBV3-1 (or the pseudogene TRBV3-2) with TRBJ2-7; D gene unclear. The CDR3 has 13 residues. The ends were cut back, 0 bases at V and 1 base at J, with 4 bases in the middle. Germline CDR1 reads LGHDT; CDR2 reads YNNKEL (reference sequence). CDR3 amino acids: CASSQDPSYEQYF. The CDR3 nucleotides are TGTGCCAGCAGCCAAGACCCATCCTACGAGCAGTACTTC.

V gene TRBV20-1 combines with J gene TRBJ2-7, with TRBD1 identical over 11 bases. The trim removed 3 bases at V and 7 bases at J, leaving 20 bases unmatched. Per the germline V gene, CDR1 is DFQATT and CDR2 is SNEGSKA (reference sequence). The CDR3 is 18 residues long. The CDR3 coding sequence is TGCAGTGCTAGTTTGGTTAGGGGCCGGACAGGGGGCATGAGGGAGCAGTACTTC. This gives the protein CSASLVRGRTGGMREQYF.

V gene TRBV7-9 combines with J gene TRBJ2-5; 7 positions agree with TRBD2. Germline V gives CDR1 SEHNR, CDR2 FQNEAQ (reference sequence). This CDR3 has 13 residues. The V and J ends lost 5 bases and 7 bases, in that order; junction bases with no gene match: 7. The DNA of the CDR3 is TGTGCCAGCAGCCGGGACGGCGGGGGGACCCAGTACTTC. Translation: CASSRDGGGTQYF.

This rearrangement joins TRBV7-6 to TRBJ2-3; TRBD2 matches 8 bases. Germline loops: CDR1 SGHVS, CDR2 FNYEAQ. V gave up 3 bases and J gave up 1 base; unmatched junction bases: 6. CDR3 size: 16 residues. CDR3 in amino acids: CASSFSEAGGTDTQYF. In DNA form, the CDR3 reads TGTGCCAGCAGCTTCTCAGAAGCGGGGGGCACAGATACGCAGTATTTT.

V is TRBV7-2 and J is TRBJ2-5, with D uncertain. The CDR3 is 13 amino acids. Trimming took 6 bases from V and 0 from J, leaving 8 bases between them. Germline CDR1 and CDR2: SGHTA and FQGNSA. The CDR3 sequence: CASSITYQETQYF. In nucleotides, the CDR3 is TGTGCCAGCAGTATTACTTACCAAGAGACCCAGTACTTC.

The rearrangement joins TRBV4-1 to TRBJ2-7; 8 positions agree with TRBD2. Looked up from germline, CDR1 is MGHRA and CDR2 is YSYEKL. This CDR3 contains 15 residues. The ends lost 3 bases at V and 3 bases at J; junction bases unmatched: 7. CDR3 protein: CASSQIAGGLYEQYF. CDR3 bases: TGCGCCAGCAGCCAGATTGCGGGGGGCCTCTACGAGCAGTACTTC.

The rearrangement joins TRBV27 to TRBJ1-1, with D possibly TRBD1 on 5 matching bases. Germline V lookup: CDR1 MNHEY, CDR2 SMNVEV (reference sequence). This CDR3 has 16 residues. Between the trimmed V and J ends, which lost 3 bases and 3 bases, there was a span of 17 bases. CDR3 DNA: TGTGCCAGCAGTTTTAGTGCAGGGAACTTTTACACTGAAGCTTTCTTT. This sequence encodes CASSFSAGNFYTEAFF.

This chain links TRBV28 with TRBJ1-5; 7 nucleotides match TRBD1. Per the germline V gene, CDR1 is MDHEN and CDR2 is SYDVKM. There are 16 residues in the CDR3. The junction had 4 bases not matched to a gene; V was cut back by 2 bases and J by 0 bases. The CDR3 DNA sequence: TGTGCCAGCAGTTTAGGGGACAGCTATAGCAATCAGCCCCAGCATTTT. Translation: CASSLGDSYSNQPQHF.

The chain couples TRBV10-1 to TRBJ2-3; D is perhaps TRBD1 (5 bases). The V gene's germline CDR1 is WNHNN and CDR2 SYGVQD (reference sequence). The CDR3 is 10 amino acids. CDR3 in amino acids: CAGPTDTQYF. CDR3 coding DNA: TGCGCGGGGCCCACAGATACGCAGTATTTT.

This clone was observed a single time. The chain uses TRBV5-4 and TRBJ2-4, with D perhaps matching TRBD2 (5 bases). Deletions cut 1 base from V and 9 bases from J, with 11 bases between. The germline V gene has CDR1 SGHNT and CDR2 YYREEE (reference sequence). The CDR3 is 13 amino acids. Here the CDR3 DNA reads TGTGCCAGCAGCTTGCAGAGACGGGGCATTCAGTACTTC. This encodes CASSLQRRGIQYF. Using reference TRBV5-4 and TRBJ2-4 for the parts outside the CDR3, the full variable domain is ETGVTQSPTHLIKTRGQQVTLRCSSQSGHNTVSWYQQALGQGPQFIFQYYREEENGRGNFPPRFSGLQFPNYSSELNVNALELDDSALYLCASSLQRRGIQYFGAGTRLSVL.

This clone was counted a single time. This sequence joins TRBV3-1 (or the pseudogene TRBV3-2) and TRBJ2-2, with 7 bases identical to TRBD1. CDR3 length: 15 residues. The germline V gene encodes CDR1 LGHDT and CDR2 YNNKEL (reference sequence). The trim removed 1 base at V and 6 bases at J, leaving 5 bases unmatched. Written as DNA, the CDR3 is TGTGCCAGCAGCCAAGGGCTAGGGGGCCCCGGGGAGCTGTTTTTT. It is translated as CASSQGLGGPGELFF.

This chain uses TRBV6-1 with TRBJ1-5; D ambiguous. This CDR3 spans 13 amino acids. Germline V CDR1 and CDR2: MNHNS, SASEGT. V dropped 2 bases and J dropped 6 bases, with 8 bases sitting between them. This CDR3 reads CASSELQSQPQHF. The CDR3 DNA follows: TGTGCCAGCAGTGAACTGCAGAGTCAGCCCCAGCATTTT.

V gene TRBV6-6 combines with J gene TRBJ2-5; weak D call: TRBD1 (6 bases). Germline values: CDR1 MNHNY, CDR2 SVGAGI (reference sequence). The germline V and J ends were trimmed by 6 bases and 5 bases, with 7 bases remaining between them. The CDR3 loop spans 11 amino acids. The CDR3, as DNA: TGTGCCAGCAGGGGGGCGGAGACCCAGTACTTC. It codes for CASRGAETQYF.

The chain couples TRBV13 to TRBJ2-7; a possible D gene is TRBD2 (5 bases). The CDR3 is 12 residues long. Trimming took off 6 bases at V and 0 bases at J, with 6 bases between the two ends. Germline lookup yields CDR1 PRHDT and CDR2 FYEKMQ (reference sequence). CDR3 bases: TGTGCCAGCAGTCGGGGCTCCTACGAGCAGTACTTC. It codes for CASSRGSYEQYF.

The chain combines TRBV11-2 with TRBJ1-4; a possible D gene is TRBD1 (5 bases). The CDR3 consists of 14 residues. The V end was cut by 5 bases, the J end by 8 bases, with 15 bases between. Per germline, CDR1 SGHAT and CDR2 FQNNGV. This CDR3 is CASSPSRTLEKLFF. Here the CDR3 DNA reads TGTGCCAGCAGCCCGAGTAGGACACTCGAAAAACTGTTTTTT.

V is TRBV11-3 and J is TRBJ2-3; no clear D gene. This CDR3 spans 12 amino acids. Germline assignment: CDR1 SGHNT and CDR2 YENEEA. The V and J ends lost 3 bases and 4 bases respectively, with 5 bases between them. In nucleotides, the CDR3 is TGTGCCAGCAGCTTGAACTCAGATACGCAGTATTTT. This gives the protein CASSLNSDTQYF.

V and J are TRBV6-4 and TRBJ1-5; D uncertain. The CDR3 runs to 13 residues. CDR1 MRHNA and CDR2 SNTAGT come from the germline V gene. Trimming cost V 3 bases and J 6 bases, with 9 bases left between them. The CDR3 reads CASSEAVFQPQHF. The CDR3 DNA reads as TGTGCCAGCAGTGAAGCAGTGTTTCAGCCCCAGCATTTT.

The chain couples TRBV30 to TRBJ1-2; possibly TRBD1 for D (5 bases). Trimming took 8 bases from V and 0 from J, leaving 10 bases between them. This CDR3 region has 12 residues. Germline loops: CDR1 GTSNPN, CDR2 SVGIG (reference sequence). CDR3 protein: CAQRGTNYGYTF. CDR3 sequence (DNA): TGTGCCCAGCGGGGGACTAACTATGGCTACACCTTC.

V and J are TRBV6-5 and TRBJ1-2, with 12 bases that match TRBD1. V was clipped by 6 bases and J by 7 bases; unmatched bases: 9. Germline lookup yields CDR1 MNHEY and CDR2 SVGAGI. This CDR3 region has 15 residues. The CDR3 bases are TGTGCCAGCAGCCACCGGGACAGGGGGCTTGCTGGCTACACCTTC. As protein: CASSHRDRGLAGYTF.